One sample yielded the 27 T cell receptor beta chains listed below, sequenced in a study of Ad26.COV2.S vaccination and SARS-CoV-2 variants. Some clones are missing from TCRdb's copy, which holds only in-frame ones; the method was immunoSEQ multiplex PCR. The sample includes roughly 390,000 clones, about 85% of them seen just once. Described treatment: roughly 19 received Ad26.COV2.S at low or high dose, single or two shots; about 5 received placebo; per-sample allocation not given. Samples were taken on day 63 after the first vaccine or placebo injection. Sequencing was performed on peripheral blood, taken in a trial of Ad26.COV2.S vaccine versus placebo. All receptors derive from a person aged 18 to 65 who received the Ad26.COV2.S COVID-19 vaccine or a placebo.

The CDR3 is CASSPPSGVEETQYF. CDR3 bases: TGTGCCAGCTCACCACCGAGCGGGGTTGAGGAGACCCAGTACTTC. The rearrangement uses TRBV18 and TRBJ2-5; 7 bases align to TRBD2. Germline V lookup: CDR1 KGHSH, CDR2 LQKENI. Trimming removed 0 bases from V and 5 bases from J; junction bases left unmatched: 6. The length of the CDR3 is 15 residues. The variable domain in full, with the rest retrieved from reference TRBV18 and TRBJ2-5, is NAGVMQNPRHLVRRRGQEARLRCSPMKGHSHVYWYRQLPEEGLKFMVYLQKENIIDESGMPKERFSAEFPKEGPSILRIQQVVRGDSAAYFCASSPPSGVEETQYFGPGTRLLVL.

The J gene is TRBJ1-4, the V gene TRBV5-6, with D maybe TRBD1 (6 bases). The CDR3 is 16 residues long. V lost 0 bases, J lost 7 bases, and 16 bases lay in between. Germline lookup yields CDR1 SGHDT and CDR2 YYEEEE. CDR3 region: CASSLETGPRSEKLFF. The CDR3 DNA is TGTGCCAGCAGCTTGGAGACAGGCCCCCGGAGTGAAAAACTGTTTTTT.

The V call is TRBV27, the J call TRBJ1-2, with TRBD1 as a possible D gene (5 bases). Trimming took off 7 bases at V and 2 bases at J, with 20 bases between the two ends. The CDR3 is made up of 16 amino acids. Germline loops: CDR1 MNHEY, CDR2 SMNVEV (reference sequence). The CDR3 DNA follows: TGTGCCAGCACCCTAAGGTTTGGGGCCGGAAACTATGGCTACACCTTC. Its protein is CASTLRFGAGNYGYTF.

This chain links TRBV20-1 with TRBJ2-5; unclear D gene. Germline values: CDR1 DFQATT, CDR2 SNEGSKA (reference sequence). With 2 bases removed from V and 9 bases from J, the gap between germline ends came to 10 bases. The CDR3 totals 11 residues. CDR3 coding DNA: TGCAGTGCTAGACCCACCCAGGCCCAGTACTTC. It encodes CSARPTQAQYF.

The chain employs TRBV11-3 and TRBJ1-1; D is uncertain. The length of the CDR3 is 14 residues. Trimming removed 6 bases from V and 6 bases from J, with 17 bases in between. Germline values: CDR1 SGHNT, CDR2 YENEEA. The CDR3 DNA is TGTGCCAGCAGTCTCGGACCGCCTGGCGCTGAAGCTTTCTTT. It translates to CASSLGPPGAEAFF.

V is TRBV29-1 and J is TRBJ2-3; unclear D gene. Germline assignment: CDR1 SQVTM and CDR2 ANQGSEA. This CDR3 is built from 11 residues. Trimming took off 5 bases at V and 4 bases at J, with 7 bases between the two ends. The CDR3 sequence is CSVYGPDTQYF. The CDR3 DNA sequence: TGCAGCGTTTACGGCCCAGATACGCAGTATTTT.

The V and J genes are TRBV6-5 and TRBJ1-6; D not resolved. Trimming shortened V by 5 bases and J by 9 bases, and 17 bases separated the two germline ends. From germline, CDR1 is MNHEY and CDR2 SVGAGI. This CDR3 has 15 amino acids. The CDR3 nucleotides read TGTGCCAGCAGTATACAAGAGGACCTATCTTCACCCCTCCACTTT. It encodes CASSIQEDLSSPLHF.

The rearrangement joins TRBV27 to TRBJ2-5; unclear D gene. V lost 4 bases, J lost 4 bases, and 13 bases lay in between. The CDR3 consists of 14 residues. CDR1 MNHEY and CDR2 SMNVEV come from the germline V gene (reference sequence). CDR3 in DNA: TGTGCCAGCAGTTCGATCGGTGGCGTAGAGACCCAGTACTTC. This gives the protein CASSSIGGVETQYF.

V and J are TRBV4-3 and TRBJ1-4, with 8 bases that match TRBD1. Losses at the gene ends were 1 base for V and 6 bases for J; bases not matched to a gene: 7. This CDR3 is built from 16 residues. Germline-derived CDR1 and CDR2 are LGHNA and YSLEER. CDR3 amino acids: CASSQGPGQGHEKLFF. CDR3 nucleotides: TGCGCCAGCAGCCAAGGACCTGGACAGGGCCATGAAAAACTGTTTTTT.

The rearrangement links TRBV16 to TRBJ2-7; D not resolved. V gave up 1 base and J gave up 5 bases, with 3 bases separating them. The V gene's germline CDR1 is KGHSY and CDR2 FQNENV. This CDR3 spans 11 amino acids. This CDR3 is CASSQFDEQYF. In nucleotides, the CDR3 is TGTGCCAGCAGCCAATTTGACGAGCAGTACTTC.

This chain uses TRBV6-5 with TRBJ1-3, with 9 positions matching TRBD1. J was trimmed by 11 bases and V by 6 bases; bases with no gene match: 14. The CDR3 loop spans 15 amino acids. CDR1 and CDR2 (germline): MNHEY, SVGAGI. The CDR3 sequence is CASRPTGGLSVPIYF. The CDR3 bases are TGTGCCAGCAGACCCACAGGGGGCCTCTCCGTCCCCATATATTTT.

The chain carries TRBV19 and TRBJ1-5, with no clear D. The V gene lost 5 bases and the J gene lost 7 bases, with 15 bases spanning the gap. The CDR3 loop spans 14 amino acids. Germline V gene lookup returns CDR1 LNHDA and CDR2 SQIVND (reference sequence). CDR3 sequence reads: CASSSGLVEQPQHF. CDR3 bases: TGTGCCAGTAGTTCCGGACTGGTCGAGCAGCCCCAGCATTTT.

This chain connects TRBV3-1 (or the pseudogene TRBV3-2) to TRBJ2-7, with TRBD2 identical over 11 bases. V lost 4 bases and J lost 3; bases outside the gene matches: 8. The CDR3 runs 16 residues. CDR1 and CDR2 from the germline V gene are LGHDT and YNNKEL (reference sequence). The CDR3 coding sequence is TGTGCCAGCAGCCCACTAGCGGGGGCTGGCAACTACGAGCAGTACTTC. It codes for CASSPLAGAGNYEQYF.

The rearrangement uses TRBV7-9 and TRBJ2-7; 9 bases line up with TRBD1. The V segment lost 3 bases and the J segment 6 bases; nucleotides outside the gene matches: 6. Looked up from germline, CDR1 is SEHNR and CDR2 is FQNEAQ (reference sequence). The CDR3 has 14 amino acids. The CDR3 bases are TGTGCCAGCAGCTTGGGACAGGGTCAGAGCGAGCAGTACTTC. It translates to CASSLGQGQSEQYF.

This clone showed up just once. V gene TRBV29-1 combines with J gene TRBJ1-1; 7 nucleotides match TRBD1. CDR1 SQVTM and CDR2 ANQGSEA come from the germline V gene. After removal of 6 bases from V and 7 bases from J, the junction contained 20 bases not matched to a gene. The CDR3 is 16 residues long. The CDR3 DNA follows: TGCAGCGTCAAAGACTACAGGGGCTTGGGATTTCATGAAGCTTTCTTT. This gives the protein CSVKDYRGLGFHEAFF.

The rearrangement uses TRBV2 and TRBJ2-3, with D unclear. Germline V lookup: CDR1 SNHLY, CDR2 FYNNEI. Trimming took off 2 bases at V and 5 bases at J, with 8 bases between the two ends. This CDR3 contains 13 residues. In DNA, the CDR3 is TGTGCCAGCAGTGAATATAGGAAAGATACGCAGTATTTT. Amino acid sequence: CASSEYRKDTQYF.

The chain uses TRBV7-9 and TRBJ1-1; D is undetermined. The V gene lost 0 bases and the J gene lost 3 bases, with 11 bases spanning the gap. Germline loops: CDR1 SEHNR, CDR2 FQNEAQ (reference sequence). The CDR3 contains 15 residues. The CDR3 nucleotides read TGTGCCAGCAGCTTAGCACAAGGCCACCACACTGAAGCTTTCTTT. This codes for CASSLAQGHHTEAFF.

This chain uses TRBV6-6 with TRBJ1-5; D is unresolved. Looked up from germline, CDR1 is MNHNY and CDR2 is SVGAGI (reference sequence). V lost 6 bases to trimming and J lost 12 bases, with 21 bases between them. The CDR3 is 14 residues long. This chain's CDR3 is CASSAERASLDQHF. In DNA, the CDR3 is TGTGCCAGCAGCGCCGAGCGGGCCTCATTGGACCAGCATTTT.

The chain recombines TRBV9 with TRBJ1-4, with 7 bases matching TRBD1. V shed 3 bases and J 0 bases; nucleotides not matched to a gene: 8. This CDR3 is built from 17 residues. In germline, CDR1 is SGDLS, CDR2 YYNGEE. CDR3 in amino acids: CASSDHRGRATNEKLFF. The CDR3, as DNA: TGTGCCAGCAGCGACCACAGGGGAAGGGCAACTAATGAAAAACTGTTTTTT.

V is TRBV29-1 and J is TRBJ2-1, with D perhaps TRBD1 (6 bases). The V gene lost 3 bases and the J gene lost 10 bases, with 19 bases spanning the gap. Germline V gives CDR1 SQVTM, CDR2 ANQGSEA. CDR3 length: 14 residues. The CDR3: CSVDVTGKIKEQFF. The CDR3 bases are TGCAGCGTTGACGTCACAGGGAAAATCAAGGAGCAGTTCTTC.

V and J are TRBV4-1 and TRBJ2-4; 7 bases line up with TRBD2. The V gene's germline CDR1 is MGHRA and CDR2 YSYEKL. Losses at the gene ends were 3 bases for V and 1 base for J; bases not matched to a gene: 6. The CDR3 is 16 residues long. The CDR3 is CASSHFGGGAKNIQYF. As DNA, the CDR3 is TGCGCCAGCAGCCACTTTGGGGGGGGTGCCAAAAACATTCAGTACTTC.

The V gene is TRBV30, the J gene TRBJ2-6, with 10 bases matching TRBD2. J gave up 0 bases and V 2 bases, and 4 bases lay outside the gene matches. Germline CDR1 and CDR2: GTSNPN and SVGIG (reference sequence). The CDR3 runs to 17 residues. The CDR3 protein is CAWSLSGGRSGANVLTF. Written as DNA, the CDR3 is TGTGCCTGGAGTCTTAGCGGGGGGCGCTCTGGGGCCAACGTCCTGACTTTC. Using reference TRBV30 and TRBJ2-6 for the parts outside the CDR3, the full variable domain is SQTIHQWPATLVQPVGSPLSLECTVEGTSNPNLYWYRQAAGRGLQLLFYSVGIGQISSEVPQNLSASRPQDRQFILSSKKLLLSDSGFYLCAWSLSGGRSGANVLTFGAGSRLTVL.

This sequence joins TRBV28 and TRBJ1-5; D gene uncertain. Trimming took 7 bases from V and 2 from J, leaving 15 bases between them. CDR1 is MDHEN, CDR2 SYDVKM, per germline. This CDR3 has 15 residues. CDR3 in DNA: TGTGCCAGCACCCGTAACCGACTAGGCAATCAGCCCCAGCATTTT. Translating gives CASTRNRLGNQPQHF.

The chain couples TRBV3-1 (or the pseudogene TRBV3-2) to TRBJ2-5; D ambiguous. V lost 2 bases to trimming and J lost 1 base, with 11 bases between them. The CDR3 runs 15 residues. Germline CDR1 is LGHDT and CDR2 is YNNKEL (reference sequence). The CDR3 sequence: CASSQNLQSQETQYF. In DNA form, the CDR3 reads TGTGCCAGCAGCCAAAATTTGCAGAGCCAAGAGACCCAGTACTTC.

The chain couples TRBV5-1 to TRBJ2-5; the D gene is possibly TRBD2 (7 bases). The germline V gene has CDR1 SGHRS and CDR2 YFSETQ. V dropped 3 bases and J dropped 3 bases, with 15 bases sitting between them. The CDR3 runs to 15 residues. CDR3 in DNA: TGCGCCAGCAGCTGGGGACCGGGGGGCGAAGAGACCCAGTACTTC. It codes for CASSWGPGGEETQYF.

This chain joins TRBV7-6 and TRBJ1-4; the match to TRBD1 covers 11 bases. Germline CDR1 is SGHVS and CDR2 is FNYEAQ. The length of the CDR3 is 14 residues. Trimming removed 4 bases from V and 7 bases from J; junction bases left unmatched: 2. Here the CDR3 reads CASSSGTGGEKLFF. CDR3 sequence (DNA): TGTGCCAGCAGCTCCGGGACAGGGGGTGAAAAACTGTTTTTT.

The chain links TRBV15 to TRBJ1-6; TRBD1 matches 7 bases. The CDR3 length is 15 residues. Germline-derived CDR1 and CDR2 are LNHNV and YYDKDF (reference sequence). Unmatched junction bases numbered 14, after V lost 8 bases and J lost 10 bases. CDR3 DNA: TGTGCCACCGCCACGGAGGGGGCGGTCGGGTCACCCCTCCACTTT. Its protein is CATATEGAVGSPLHF.